This T cell receptor (beta chain) was retrieved from a study of T cells in Graves' hyperthyroidism and ophthalmopathy. Study context: Staff took peripheral blood when the initial diagnosis was made, before any treatment began.

This clonotype has at least ten counts. Its specificity is not known. Trimming took 5 bases from V and 6 from J; bases not matched to a gene: 1. CDR3 length: 13 residues. In germline, CDR1 is SEHNR, CDR2 FQNEAQ (reference sequence). The source material, RNA transcripts, was used to amplify TCR beta CDR3 regions. Initially, a first-round RT-PCR of the TCR CDR3 employed the HTBI primer set. TCRdb re-analysed the multiplex PCR reads in MiXCR, keeping a single row per CDR3 protein. Of approximately 610,000 distinct CDR3 sequences listed, roughly 14% are singletons. Patients showing uncontrolled infection, other autoimmune disease, pregnancy or lactation were ineligible. Study observations and caveats: It was a median approximately 6.9 months before onset that the model predicted ophthalmopathy.

The chain combines TRBV7-9 with TRBJ1-2, with 12 bases lining up with TRBD1. This TCR was sampled from a woman aged 40 to 50 with Graves' ophthalmopathy. Specimen: blood. This CDR3 is CASSGTGGNGYTF. Here the CDR3 DNA reads TGTGCCAGCAGCGGGACAGGGGGCAATGGCTACACCTTC.